The present TCR beta chain was sequenced within a study of blood T cell repertoires in COVID-19. Across the whole study: Sites in the United States, Italy and Spain provided acute and convalescent COVID-19 samples.

The germline V gene encodes CDR1 LGHDT and CDR2 YNNKEL (reference sequence). The length of the CDR3 is 14 residues. V trimming: 5 bases; J trimming: 6 bases; junction bases outside the gene matches: 8. Profiled with immunoSEQ multiplex PCR; TCRdb holds only in-frame clones, not every one. The repertoire consists of about 270,000 clones, with approximately 89% occurring once and the leading ten covering around 2.8%. The source is a man between 35 and 55 years old who had been exposed to COVID-19. Sequencing input: PBMCs or T cells enriched from blood (not recorded which). This rearrangement joins TRBV3-1 (or the pseudogene TRBV3-2) to TRBJ1-1, with 8 positions matching TRBD1. This chain's CDR3 is CASSVLGQGAEAFF. DNA for the CDR3: TGTGCCAGCAGCGTTCTAGGACAGGGTGCTGAAGCTTTCTTT.